This T cell receptor (beta chain) was sequenced for a study of blood T cell repertoires in COVID-19. Looking at the study overall: Specimens from acute and convalescent COVID-19 originated in the United States, Italy and Spain.

Original processing methods: From reference gene primer amplification, estimates of nucleated cell counts were derived. The assay was immunoSEQ multiplex PCR, and TCRdb's table has in-frame clones only and misses some. D and trimming come from the DNA, and the V and J calls and clone size come from that table. The sample lists a few hundred thousand clones, more than 70% occurring once. V was clipped by 6 bases and J by 4 bases; unmatched bases: 0. The CDR3 has 12 residues. The V gene's germline CDR1 is MNHEY and CDR2 SVGAGI. The V call is TRBV6-5, the J call TRBJ2-1; 7 positions match TRBD1. The source is a middle-aged man with active or convalescent COVID-19. Sequencing was performed on peripheral blood. CDR3 DNA: TGTGCCAGCAGGACAGGGTACAATGAGCAGTTCTTC. Its translation is CASRTGYNEQFF.